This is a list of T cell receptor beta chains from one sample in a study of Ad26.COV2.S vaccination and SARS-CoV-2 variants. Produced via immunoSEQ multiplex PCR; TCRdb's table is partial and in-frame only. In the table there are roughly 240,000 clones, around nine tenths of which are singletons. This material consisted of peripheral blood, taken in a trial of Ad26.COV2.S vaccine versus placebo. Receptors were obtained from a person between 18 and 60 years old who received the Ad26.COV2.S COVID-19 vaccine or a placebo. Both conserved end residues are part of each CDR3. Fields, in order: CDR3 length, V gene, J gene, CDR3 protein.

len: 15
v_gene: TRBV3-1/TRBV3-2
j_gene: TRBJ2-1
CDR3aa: CASSQDMRYGTEQFF

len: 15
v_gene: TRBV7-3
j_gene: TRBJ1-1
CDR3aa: CASSSATGSGTEAFF

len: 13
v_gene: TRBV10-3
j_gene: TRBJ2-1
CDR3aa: CAITRAGEDEQFF

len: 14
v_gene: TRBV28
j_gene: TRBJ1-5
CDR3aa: CASSPRTVLKPQHF

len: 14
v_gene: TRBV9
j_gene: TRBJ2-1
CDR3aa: CASSVVTSGLEQFF

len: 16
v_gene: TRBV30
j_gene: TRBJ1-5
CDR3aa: CAWSVGGPGPNQPQHF

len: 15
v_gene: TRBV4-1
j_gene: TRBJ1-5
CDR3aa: CASSNVKQGSQPQHF

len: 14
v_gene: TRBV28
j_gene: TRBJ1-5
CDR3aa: CASSLVQGNQPQHF

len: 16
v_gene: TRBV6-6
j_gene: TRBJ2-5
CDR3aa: CASSYSWEGVQETQYF

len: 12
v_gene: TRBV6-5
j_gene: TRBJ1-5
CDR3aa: CASRMFNQPQHF

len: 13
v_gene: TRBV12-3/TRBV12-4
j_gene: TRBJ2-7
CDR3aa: CASRDGTSNEQYF

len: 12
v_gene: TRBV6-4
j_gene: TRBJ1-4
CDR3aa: CASSDSGGILFF